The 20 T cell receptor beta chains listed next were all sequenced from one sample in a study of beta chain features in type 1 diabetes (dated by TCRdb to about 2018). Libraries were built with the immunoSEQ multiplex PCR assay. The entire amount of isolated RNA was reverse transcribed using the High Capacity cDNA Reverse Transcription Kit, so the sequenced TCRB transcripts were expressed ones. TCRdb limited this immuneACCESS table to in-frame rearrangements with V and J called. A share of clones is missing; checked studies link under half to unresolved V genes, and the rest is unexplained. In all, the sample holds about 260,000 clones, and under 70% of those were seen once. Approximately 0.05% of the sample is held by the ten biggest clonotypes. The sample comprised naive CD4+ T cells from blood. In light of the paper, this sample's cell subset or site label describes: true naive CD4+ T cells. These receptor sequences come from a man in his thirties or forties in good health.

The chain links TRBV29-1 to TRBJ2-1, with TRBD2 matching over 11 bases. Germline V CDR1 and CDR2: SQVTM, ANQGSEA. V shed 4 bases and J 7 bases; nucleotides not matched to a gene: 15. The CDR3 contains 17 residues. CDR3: CSVGRTSGSGGRNEQFF. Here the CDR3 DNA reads TGCAGCGTTGGGAGGACTAGCGGGTCCGGCGGTAGGAATGAGCAGTTCTTC.

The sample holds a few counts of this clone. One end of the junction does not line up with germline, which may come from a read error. The CDR3 here is CAISESRGAYEQYF. CDR3 DNA sequence: TGTGCCATCAGTGAGTCAAGGGGCGCCTATGAGCAGTACTTC. This rearrangement joins TRBV10-3 to TRBJ2-7, with D possibly matching TRBD1 (5 bases). The germline gives CDR1 ENHRY, CDR2 SYGVKD. The CDR3 has 14 residues.

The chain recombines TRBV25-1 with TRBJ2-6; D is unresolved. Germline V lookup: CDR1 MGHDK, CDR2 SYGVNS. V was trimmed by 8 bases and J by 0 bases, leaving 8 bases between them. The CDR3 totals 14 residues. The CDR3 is CASAVASGANVLTF. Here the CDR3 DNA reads TGTGCCAGCGCCGTGGCCTCTGGGGCCAACGTCCTGACTTTC.

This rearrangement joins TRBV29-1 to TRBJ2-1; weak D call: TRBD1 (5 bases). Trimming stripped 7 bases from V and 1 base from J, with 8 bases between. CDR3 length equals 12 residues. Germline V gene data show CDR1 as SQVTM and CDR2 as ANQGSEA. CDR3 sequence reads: CSAQGSYNEQFF. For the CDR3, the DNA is TGCAGCGCCCAGGGTTCCTACAATGAGCAGTTCTTC.

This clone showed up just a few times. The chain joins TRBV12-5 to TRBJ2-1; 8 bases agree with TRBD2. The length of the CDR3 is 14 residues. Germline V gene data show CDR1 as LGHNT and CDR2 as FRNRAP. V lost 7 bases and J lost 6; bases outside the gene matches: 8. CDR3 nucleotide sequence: TGTGCTAGTGCCCCCCGACTAGCGAGCAATGAGCAGTTCTTC. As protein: CASAPRLASNEQFF.

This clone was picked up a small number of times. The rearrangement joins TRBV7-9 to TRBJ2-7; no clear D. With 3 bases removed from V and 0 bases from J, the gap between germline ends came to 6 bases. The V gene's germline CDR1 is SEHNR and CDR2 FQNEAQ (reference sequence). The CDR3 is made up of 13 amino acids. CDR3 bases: TGTGCCAGCAGCTTGCAGGCCTCCTACGAGCAGTACTTC. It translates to CASSLQASYEQYF.

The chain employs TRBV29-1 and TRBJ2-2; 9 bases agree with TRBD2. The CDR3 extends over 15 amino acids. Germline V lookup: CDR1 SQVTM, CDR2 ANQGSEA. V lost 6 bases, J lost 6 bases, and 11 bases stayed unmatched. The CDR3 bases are TGCAGCGTGGCCACTAGCGGGTCGCCCGCCGGGGAGCTGTTTTTT. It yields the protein CSVATSGSPAGELFF.

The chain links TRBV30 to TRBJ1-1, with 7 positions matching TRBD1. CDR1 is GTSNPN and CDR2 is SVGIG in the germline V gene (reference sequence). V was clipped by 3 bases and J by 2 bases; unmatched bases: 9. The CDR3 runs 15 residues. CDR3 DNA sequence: TGTGCCTGGAGGCTCCCGGACAGGCTAAACACTGAAGCTTTCTTT. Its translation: CAWRLPDRLNTEAFF.

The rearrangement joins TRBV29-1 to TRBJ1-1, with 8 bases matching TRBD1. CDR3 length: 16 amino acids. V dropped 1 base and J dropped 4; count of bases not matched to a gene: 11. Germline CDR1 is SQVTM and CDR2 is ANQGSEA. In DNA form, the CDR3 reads TGCAGCGTTGAAGTCACGGAGTGGACAGGGACCACTGAAGCTTTCTTT. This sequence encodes CSVEVTEWTGTTEAFF.

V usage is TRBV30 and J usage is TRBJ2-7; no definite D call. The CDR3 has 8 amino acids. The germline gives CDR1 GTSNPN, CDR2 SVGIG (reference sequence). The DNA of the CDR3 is TGTCGCTCCTACGAGCAGTACTTC. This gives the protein CRSYEQYF.

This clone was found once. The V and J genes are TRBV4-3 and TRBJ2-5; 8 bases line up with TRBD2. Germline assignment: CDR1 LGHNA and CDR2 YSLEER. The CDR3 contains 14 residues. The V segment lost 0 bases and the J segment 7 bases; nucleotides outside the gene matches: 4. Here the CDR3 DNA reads TGCGCCAGCAGCCAAGAAGCGGGGGTTGGGACCCAGTACTTC. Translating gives CASSQEAGVGTQYF.

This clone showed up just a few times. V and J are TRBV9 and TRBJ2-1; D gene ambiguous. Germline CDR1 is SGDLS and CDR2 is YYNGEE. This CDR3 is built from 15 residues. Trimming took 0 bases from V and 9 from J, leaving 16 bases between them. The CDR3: CASSVDVWGNGEQFF. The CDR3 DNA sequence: TGTGCCAGCAGCGTAGATGTATGGGGTAACGGTGAGCAGTTCTTC. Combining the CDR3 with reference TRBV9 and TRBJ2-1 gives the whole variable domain DSGVTQTPKHLITATGQRVTLRCSPRSGDLSVYWYQQSLDQGLQFLIQYYNGEERAKGNILERFSAQQFPDLHSELNLSSLELGDSALYFCASSVDVWGNGEQFFGPGTRLTVL.

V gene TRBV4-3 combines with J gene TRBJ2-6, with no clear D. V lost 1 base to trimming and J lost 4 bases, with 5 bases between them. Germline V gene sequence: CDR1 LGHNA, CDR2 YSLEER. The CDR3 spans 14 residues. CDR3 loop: CASSQVSGANVLTF. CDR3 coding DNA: TGCGCCAGCAGCCAAGTATCAGGGGCCAACGTCCTGACTTTC.

CDR3 sequence: CASSLAQQGNTGELFF. The CDR3 DNA follows: TGTGCCAGCAGCTTAGCGCAACAGGGGAACACCGGGGAGCTGTTTTTT. The rearrangement links TRBV7-8 to TRBJ2-2; D possibly corresponds to TRBD1 (6 bases). Trimming left V 0 bases short and J 1 base short, with 9 bases between. Germline loops: CDR1 SGHVS, CDR2 FQNEAQ. The CDR3 totals 16 residues. The entire variable domain, with the rest obtained from reference TRBV7-8 and TRBJ2-2, is as follows: GAGVSQSPRYKVAKRGQDVALRCDPISGHVSLFWYQQALGQGPEFLTYFQNEAQLDKSGLPSDRFFAERPEGSVSTLKIQRTQQEDSAVYLCASSLAQQGNTGELFFGEGSRLTVL.

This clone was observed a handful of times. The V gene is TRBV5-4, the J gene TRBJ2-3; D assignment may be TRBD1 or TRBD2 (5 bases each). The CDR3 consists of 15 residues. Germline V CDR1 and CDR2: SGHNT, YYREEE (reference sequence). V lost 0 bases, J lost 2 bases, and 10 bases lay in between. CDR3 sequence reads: CASSLDVGPTDTQYF. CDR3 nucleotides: TGTGCCAGCAGCTTGGACGTGGGACCCACAGATACGCAGTATTTT.

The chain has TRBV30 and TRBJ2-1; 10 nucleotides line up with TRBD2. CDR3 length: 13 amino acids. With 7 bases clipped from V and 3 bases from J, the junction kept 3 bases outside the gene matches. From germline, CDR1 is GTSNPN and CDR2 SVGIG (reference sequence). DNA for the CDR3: TGTGCCTTGGGACTAGCGTTCTACAATGAGCAGTTCTTC. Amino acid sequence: CALGLAFYNEQFF. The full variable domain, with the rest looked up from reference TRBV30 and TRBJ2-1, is SQTIHQWPATLVQPVGSPLSLECTVEGTSNPNLYWYRQAAGRGLQLLFYSVGIGQISSEVPQNLSASRPQDRQFILSSKKLLLSDSGFYLCALGLAFYNEQFFGPGTRLTVL.

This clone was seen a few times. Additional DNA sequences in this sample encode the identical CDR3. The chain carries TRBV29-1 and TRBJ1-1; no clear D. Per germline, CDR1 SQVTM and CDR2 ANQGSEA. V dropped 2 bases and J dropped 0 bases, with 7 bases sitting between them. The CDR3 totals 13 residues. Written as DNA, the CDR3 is TGCAGCGTTGAACGACCTTTGAACACTGAAGCTTTCTTT. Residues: CSVERPLNTEAFF. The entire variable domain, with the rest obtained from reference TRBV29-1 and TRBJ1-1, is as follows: SAVISQKPSRDICQRGTSLTIQCQVDSQVTMMFWYRQQPGQSLTLIATANQGSEATYESGFVIDKFPISRPNLTFSTLTVSNMSPEDSSIYLCSVERPLNTEAFFGQGTRLTVV.

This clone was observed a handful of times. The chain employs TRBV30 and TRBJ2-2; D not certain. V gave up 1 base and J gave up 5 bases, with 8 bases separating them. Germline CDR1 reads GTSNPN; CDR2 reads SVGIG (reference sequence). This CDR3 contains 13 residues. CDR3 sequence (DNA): TGTGCCTGGAGTGCCGACCTAACCGGGGAGCTGTTTTTT. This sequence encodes CAWSADLTGELFF.

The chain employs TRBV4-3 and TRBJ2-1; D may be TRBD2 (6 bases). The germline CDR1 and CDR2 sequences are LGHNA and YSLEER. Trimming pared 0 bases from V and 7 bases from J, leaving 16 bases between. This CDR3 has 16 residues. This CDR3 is CASSQDWGETLNEQFF. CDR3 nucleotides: TGCGCCAGCAGCCAAGATTGGGGGGAAACCCTGAATGAGCAGTTCTTC.

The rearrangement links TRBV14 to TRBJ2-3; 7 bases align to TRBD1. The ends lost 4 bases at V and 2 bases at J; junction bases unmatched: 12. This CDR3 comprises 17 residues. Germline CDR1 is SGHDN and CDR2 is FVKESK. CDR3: CASSRSGGSSPTDTQYF. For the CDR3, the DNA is TGTGCCAGCAGCCGATCAGGGGGTTCCTCCCCCACAGATACGCAGTATTTT. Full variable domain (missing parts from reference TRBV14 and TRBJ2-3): EAGVTQFPSHSVIEKGQTVTLRCDPISGHDNLYWYRRVMGKEIKFLLHFVKESKQDESGMPNNRFLAERTGGTYSTLKVQPAELEDSGVYFCASSRSGGSSPTDTQYFGPGTRLTVL.